Shown below are 30 T cell receptor beta chains from a single sample sequenced in a study of blood T cell repertoires in COVID-19. The table came from immunoSEQ multiplex PCR; TCRdb's copy has only in-frame clones and leaves some out. Here the sample spans over 150,000 clones, approximately 91% being singletons. Sequencing was performed on peripheral blood. The receptors here all came from a man aged 18 to 29 with COVID-19, enrolled during active disease.

The V and J genes are TRBV25-1 and TRBJ1-2; a possible D gene is TRBD1 (6 bases). Trimming removed 2 bases at V and 8 bases at J, with 15 bases between. Germline assignment: CDR1 MGHDK and CDR2 SYGVNS. The length of the CDR3 is 14 residues. The CDR3 DNA reads as TGTGCCAGCAGTGAAACAGGGACGGGGCTCGGCTACACCTTC. Translation gives CASSETGTGLGYTF.

The V and J genes are TRBV9 and TRBJ2-1, with 12 bases identical to TRBD2. The germline CDR1 and CDR2 sequences are SGDLS and YYNGEE. V dropped 3 bases and J dropped 6; count of bases not matched to a gene: 7. There are 16 residues in the CDR3. The CDR3 loop is CASSAKLAGGTNEQFF. The CDR3, as DNA: TGTGCCAGCAGCGCAAAACTAGCGGGAGGAACCAATGAGCAGTTCTTC.

The rearrangement uses TRBV4-3 and TRBJ2-2; 7 nucleotides line up with TRBD1. Germline V lookup: CDR1 LGHNA, CDR2 YSLEER. V was pared by 4 bases and J by 1 base, with 6 bases of the junction left unmatched. The CDR3 consists of 16 residues. The CDR3 nucleotides are TGCGCCAGCAGCCCGGACCGGGACAGGAACACCGGGGAGCTGTTTTTT. Translation: CASSPDRDRNTGELFF.

The chain couples TRBV15 to TRBJ1-5; D may be TRBD1 (5 bases). The CDR3 is 17 residues long. CDR1 and CDR2 (germline): LNHNV, YYDKDF (reference sequence). V shed 0 bases and J shed 1 base, with 13 bases lying between them. CDR3 in amino acids: CATSRDRGSGSNQPQHF. DNA for the CDR3: TGTGCCACCAGCAGAGATCGGGGGAGTGGAAGCAATCAGCCCCAGCATTTT.

The chain carries TRBV7-9 and TRBJ1-4; no definite D call. This CDR3 contains 14 residues. The germline CDR1 and CDR2 sequences are SEHNR and FQNEAQ (reference sequence). The V end lost 6 bases, the J end lost 2 bases, and 10 bases lay between the germline ends. In nucleotides, the CDR3 is TGTGCCAGCAGTTCAACGAGGACTAATGAAAAACTGTTTTTT. Amino acids: CASSSTRTNEKLFF. Full variable domain (remainder filled in from reference TRBV7-9 and TRBJ1-4): DTGVSQNPRHKITKRGQNVTFRCDPISEHNRLYWYRQTLGQGPEFLTYFQNEAQLEKSRLLSDRFSAERPKGSFSTLEIQRTEQGDSAMYLCASSSTRTNEKLFFGSGTQLSVL.

As to this clone: One end of the junction varies from germline; a read error may be responsible. The V call is TRBV4-1, the J call TRBJ1-4; 10 bases agree with TRBD1. Germline values: CDR1 MGHRA, CDR2 YSYEKL. The CDR3 has 18 residues. The CDR3 protein is CASSQDSIKDRGNEKLLF. CDR3 in DNA: TGCGCCAGCAGCCAAGATTCAATAAAGGACAGGGGGAATGAAAAACTGCTTTTT.

The CDR3 DNA is TGTGCCAGCAGCCAAGACTTCGGGTCCCACGGTTCTTACGAGCAGTACTTC. Translated: CASSQDFGSHGSYEQYF. The rearrangement uses TRBV3-1 (or the pseudogene TRBV3-2) and TRBJ2-7; D remains unclear. V lost 0 bases and J lost 4, with 19 bases in between. This CDR3 has 17 residues. Germline CDR1 reads LGHDT; CDR2 reads YNNKEL (reference sequence).

This clone was counted once. The rearrangement joins TRBV28 to TRBJ1-1, with 7 nucleotides matching TRBD1. Trimming took 2 bases from V and 0 from J; bases not matched to a gene: 3. CDR1 MDHEN and CDR2 SYDVKM come from the germline V gene. The CDR3 length is 15 residues. The CDR3 spells CASSLIDRVNTEAFF. In DNA, the CDR3 is TGTGCCAGCAGTTTAATAGACAGGGTGAACACTGAAGCTTTCTTT.

V gene TRBV10-3 combines with J gene TRBJ1-1; possibly TRBD1 for D (5 bases). The CDR3 consists of 15 residues. Germline V lookup: CDR1 ENHRY, CDR2 SYGVKD. Deletions cut 2 bases from V and 6 bases from J, with 16 bases between. The CDR3 DNA sequence: TGTGCCATCAGTGAGAGGGGAACGGGGGACGCTGAAGCTTTCTTT. It translates to CAISERGTGDAEAFF.

The chain joins TRBV2 to TRBJ2-3; TRBD2 matches at 8 bases. The V gene's germline CDR1 is SNHLY and CDR2 FYNNEI. V dropped 8 bases and J dropped 4; count of bases not matched to a gene: 11. The CDR3 contains 15 residues. The CDR3 DNA sequence: TGTGCCAGCTGGGAGATTGGCGGGAGGCCAGATACGCAGTATTTT. Translated, it gives CASWEIGGRPDTQYF.

The rearrangement links TRBV6-5 to TRBJ2-2; perhaps TRBD2 as D (6 bases). CDR3 length equals 15 residues. CDR1 is MNHEY and CDR2 is SVGAGI in the germline V gene. Trimming pared 4 bases from V and 6 bases from J, leaving 15 bases between. The CDR3 region is CASSLVPGTAGELFF. In nucleotides, the CDR3 is TGTGCCAGCAGTTTAGTCCCAGGGACTGCCGGGGAGCTGTTTTTT.

V is TRBV5-1 and J is TRBJ2-7; D possibly corresponds to TRBD1 (6 bases). The V end was cut by 1 base, the J end by 2 bases, with 13 bases between. In germline, CDR1 is SGHRS, CDR2 YFSETQ. The CDR3 is 15 residues long. CDR3 coding DNA: TGCGCCAGCAGCTTGATAAGGGGGTTAACCTACGAGCAGTACTTC. Its protein product is CASSLIRGLTYEQYF.

V is TRBV28 and J is TRBJ2-3; 8 bases line up with TRBD2. The CDR3 sequence is 15 residues long. V lost 2 bases, J lost 1 base, and 2 bases stayed unmatched. CDR1 MDHEN and CDR2 SYDVKM come from the germline V gene. This chain's CDR3 is CASSLAGGRTDTQYF. The CDR3 nucleotides are TGTGCCAGCAGTTTAGCGGGAGGTCGCACAGATACGCAGTATTTT.

The chain joins TRBV7-9 to TRBJ1-2; no definite D call. The germline gives CDR1 SEHNR, CDR2 FQNEAQ (reference sequence). The CDR3 is 15 amino acids. V lost 4 bases and J 8 bases, leaving 20 bases between the germline ends. The CDR3 DNA follows: TGTGCCAGCAGCTCCCCTTTGGGGAGAGGAGGGGGCTACACCTTC. It yields the protein CASSSPLGRGGGYTF.

This chain connects TRBV2 to TRBJ2-7, with 14 bases lining up with TRBD2. CDR1 is SNHLY, CDR2 FYNNEI, per germline. After removal of 7 bases from V and 0 bases from J, the junction contained 23 bases not matched to a gene. The CDR3 has 22 residues. The CDR3 coding sequence is TGTGCCAGCACTCGGGCCCCCAACAGACTAGCGGGAGGGCCTTCTTTCTCCTACGAGCAGTACTTC. It encodes CASTRAPNRLAGGPSFSYEQYF.

CDR3 nucleotide sequence: TGTGCCAGCAGTTCAACCGGGACTAGCGGTTACAATGAGCAGTTCTTC. Its protein is CASSSTGTSGYNEQFF. The V gene is TRBV6-4, the J gene TRBJ2-1; 11 positions agree with TRBD2. The CDR3 covers 16 residues. The trim removed 5 bases at V and 4 bases at J, leaving 7 bases unmatched. Per the germline V gene, CDR1 is MRHNA and CDR2 is SNTAGT.

The chain has TRBV5-6 and TRBJ2-7; perhaps TRBD1 as D (5 bases). V was cut by 0 bases and J by 2 bases, with 9 bases left in between. Germline loops: CDR1 SGHDT, CDR2 YYEEEE. The CDR3 is 14 residues long. This CDR3 is CASSLGGQTYEQYF. CDR3 bases: TGTGCCAGCAGCTTGGGAGGACAAACCTACGAGCAGTACTTC. Variable domain in full (rest from reference TRBV5-6 and TRBJ2-7): DAGVTQSPTHLIKTRGQQVTLRCSPKSGHDTVSWYQQALGQGPQFIFQYYEEEERQRGNFPDRFSGHQFPNYSSELNVNALLLGDSALYLCASSLGGQTYEQYFGPGTRLTVT.

The J gene is TRBJ1-2, the V gene TRBV5-4; tentatively, D is TRBD1 (5 bases). Germline assignment: CDR1 SGHNT and CDR2 YYREEE (reference sequence). V lost 2 bases and J lost 3, with 8 bases in between. The CDR3 is 13 residues long. This CDR3 is CASSLGADYGYTF. Written as DNA, the CDR3 is TGTGCCAGCAGCTTAGGGGCAGACTATGGCTACACCTTC.

This CDR3 reads CASSALAGFTDTQYF. Written as DNA, the CDR3 is TGTGCCAGCAGTGCTCTAGCGGGGTTCACAGATACGCAGTATTTT. V gene TRBV2 combines with J gene TRBJ2-3, with 9 bases identical to TRBD2. This CDR3 has 15 amino acids. CDR1 is SNHLY and CDR2 is FYNNEI in the germline V gene. V was pared by 4 bases and J by 2 bases, with 4 bases of the junction left unmatched.

Note on this clone: At one boundary the junction diverges from the germline segment, which might be a read error. The genes are TRBV28 and TRBJ1-3; TRBD1 matches 7 bases. CDR3 length equals 18 residues. The germline V gene has CDR1 MDHEN and CDR2 SYDVKM. CDR3 sequence reads: CASSFHRRTGRSGNTIYF. Written as DNA, the CDR3 is TGTGCCAGCAGTTTTCACAGACGGACAGGTAGATCTGGTAACACCATATATTTT.

The rearrangement uses TRBV3-1 (or the pseudogene TRBV3-2) and TRBJ1-1; no clear D gene. Germline CDR1 is LGHDT and CDR2 is YNNKEL (reference sequence). The V end was cut by 0 bases, the J end by 9 bases, with 11 bases between. CDR3 length: 13 residues. As DNA, the CDR3 is TGTGCCAGCAGCCAAGAGCACAGCCCTCAAGCTTTCTTT. It translates to CASSQEHSPQAFF.

The V and J genes are TRBV27 and TRBJ1-6, with D unclear. Germline V CDR1 and CDR2: MNHEY, SMNVEV (reference sequence). The CDR3 totals 14 residues. V was pared by 5 bases and J by 8 bases, with 13 bases between. CDR3 sequence reads: CASSPTAEDSPLHF. The DNA for the CDR3 is TGTGCCAGCAGTCCGACTGCGGAGGATTCACCCCTCCACTTT.

The chain employs TRBV5-5 and TRBJ2-7; unclear D gene. The CDR3 runs 15 residues. V was cut by 0 bases and J by 0 bases, with 10 bases left in between. Germline CDR1 and CDR2: SGHKS and YYEKEE (reference sequence). This CDR3 reads CASSLGQASSYEQYF. As DNA, the CDR3 is TGTGCCAGCAGCTTGGGTCAGGCGAGCTCCTACGAGCAGTACTTC.

This chain's CDR3 is CASRGQVRDTQYF. CDR3 DNA sequence: TGTGCCAGCAGGGGACAGGTTCGAGATACGCAGTATTTT. The chain combines TRBV2 with TRBJ2-3; 8 positions agree with TRBD1. The CDR3 loop spans 13 amino acids. The junction had 4 bases not matched to a gene; V was cut back by 6 bases and J by 5 bases. Germline values: CDR1 SNHLY, CDR2 FYNNEI.

The chain couples TRBV28 to TRBJ2-7, with unresolved D. The CDR3 contains 14 residues. Germline V gives CDR1 MDHEN, CDR2 SYDVKM. Deletions cut 5 bases from V and 6 bases from J, with 17 bases between. CDR3 sequence (DNA): TGTGCCAGCAGTCCCCTTTCTCCCTTTTCCGAGCAGTACTTC. It yields the protein CASSPLSPFSEQYF.

The chain has TRBV30 and TRBJ2-7; TRBD2 is a possible D gene (5 bases). Per germline, CDR1 GTSNPN and CDR2 SVGIG (reference sequence). The V gene lost 2 bases and the J gene lost 0 bases, with 17 bases spanning the gap. CDR3 length equals 16 residues. The CDR3 spells CAWSTPRGAASYEQYF. As DNA, the CDR3 is TGTGCCTGGAGTACCCCCCGGGGAGCGGCCTCCTACGAGCAGTACTTC.

This chain joins TRBV5-4 and TRBJ1-2; 9 bases map to TRBD1. Germline CDR1 and CDR2: SGHNT and YYREEE (reference sequence). The CDR3 spans 15 residues. With V trimmed by 4 bases and J by 3 bases, 7 bases remained unmatched. The CDR3 protein is CASSVGQGHDYGYTF. CDR3 coding DNA: TGTGCCAGCAGCGTGGGACAGGGCCATGACTATGGCTACACCTTC. Based on the CDR3 plus reference TRBV5-4 and TRBJ1-2, the full variable domain is ETGVTQSPTHLIKTRGQQVTLRCSSQSGHNTVSWYQQALGQGPQFIFQYYREEENGRGNFPPRFSGLQFPNYSSELNVNALELDDSALYLCASSVGQGHDYGYTFGSGTRLTVV.

The chain joins TRBV29-1 to TRBJ1-2; a weak D match, TRBD1 (5 bases). Germline CDR1 is SQVTM and CDR2 is ANQGSEA. Trimming removed 4 bases at V and 1 base at J, with 16 bases between. The CDR3 sequence is 15 residues long. The CDR3 DNA reads TGCAGCGTTGGCGGGGGGGGAAACAGTAACTATGGCTACACCTTC. Translated, it gives CSVGGGGNSNYGYTF.

The chain couples TRBV5-1 to TRBJ2-7, with 8 bases that match TRBD1. The CDR3 totals 18 residues. The germline CDR1 and CDR2 sequences are SGHRS and YFSETQ. V was clipped by 4 bases and J by 2 bases; unmatched bases: 17. DNA of the CDR3: TGCGCCAGCAGCAGAGGACAGGGAGTGGGCTTAGTCCCCTACGAGCAGTACTTC. Its translation: CASSRGQGVGLVPYEQYF.

The chain uses TRBV28 and TRBJ2-7; 8 bases fit TRBD2. The J segment lost 1 base and the V segment lost 5 bases, leaving 19 bases of the junction unmatched. CDR1 is MDHEN and CDR2 is SYDVKM in the germline V gene. This CDR3 has 19 amino acids. The CDR3 DNA is TGTGCCAGCAGTCCCCCCGGGGGGGCCCGGGACAAAGCATCCTACGAGCAGTACTTC. It codes for CASSPPGGARDKASYEQYF. The whole variable domain, remainder taken from reference TRBV28 and TRBJ2-7, is DVKVTQSSRYLVKRTGEKVFLECVQDMDHENMFWYRQDPGLGLRLIYFSYDVKMKEKGDIPEGYSVSREKKERFSLILESASTNQTSMYLCASSPPGGARDKASYEQYFGPGTRLTVT.